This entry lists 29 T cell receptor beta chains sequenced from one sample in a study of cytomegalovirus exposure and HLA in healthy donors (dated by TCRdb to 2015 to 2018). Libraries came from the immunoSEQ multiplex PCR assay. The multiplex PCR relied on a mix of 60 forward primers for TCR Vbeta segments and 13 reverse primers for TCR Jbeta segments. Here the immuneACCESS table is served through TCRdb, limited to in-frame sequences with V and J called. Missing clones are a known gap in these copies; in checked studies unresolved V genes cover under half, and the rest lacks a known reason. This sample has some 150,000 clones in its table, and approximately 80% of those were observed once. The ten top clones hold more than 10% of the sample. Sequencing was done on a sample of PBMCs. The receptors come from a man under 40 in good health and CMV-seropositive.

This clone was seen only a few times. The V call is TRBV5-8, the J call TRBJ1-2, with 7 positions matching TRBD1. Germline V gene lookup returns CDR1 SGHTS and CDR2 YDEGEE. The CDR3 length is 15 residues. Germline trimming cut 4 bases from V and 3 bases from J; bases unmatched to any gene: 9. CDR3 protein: CASSERDSRYYGYTF. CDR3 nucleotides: TGTGCCAGCAGCGAACGGGACAGTCGTTACTATGGCTACACCTTC.

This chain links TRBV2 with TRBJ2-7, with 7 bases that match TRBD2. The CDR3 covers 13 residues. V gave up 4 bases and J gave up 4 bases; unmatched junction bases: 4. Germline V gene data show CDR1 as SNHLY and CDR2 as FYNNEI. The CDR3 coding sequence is TGTGCCAGCAGTGGCGGGAGTACGTACGAGCAGTACTTC. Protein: CASSGGSTYEQYF.

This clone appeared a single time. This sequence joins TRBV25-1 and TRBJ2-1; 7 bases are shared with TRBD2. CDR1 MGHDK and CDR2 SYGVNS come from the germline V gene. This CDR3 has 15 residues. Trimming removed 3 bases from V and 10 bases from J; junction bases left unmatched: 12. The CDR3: CASSDRAGTWGEQFF. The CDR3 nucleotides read TGTGCCAGCAGTGACCGAGCGGGGACTTGGGGAGAGCAGTTCTTC. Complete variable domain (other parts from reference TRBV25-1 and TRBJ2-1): EADIYQTPRYLVIGTGKKITLECSQTMGHDKMYWYQQDPGMELHLIHYSYGVNSTEKGDLSSESTVSRIRTEHFPLTLESARPSHTSQYLCASSDRAGTWGEQFFGPGTRLTVL.

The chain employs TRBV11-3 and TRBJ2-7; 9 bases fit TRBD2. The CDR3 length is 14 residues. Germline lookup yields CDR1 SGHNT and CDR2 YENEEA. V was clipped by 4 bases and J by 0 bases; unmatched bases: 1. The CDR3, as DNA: TGTGCCAGCAGCTATAGCGGGAGCTCCTACGAGCAGTACTTC. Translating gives CASSYSGSSYEQYF. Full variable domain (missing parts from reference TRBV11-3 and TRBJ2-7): EAGVVQSPRYKIIEKKQPVAFWCNPISGHNTLYWYLQNLGQGPELLIRYENEEAVDDSQLPKDRFSAERLKGVDSTLKIQPAELGDSAVYLCASSYSGSSYEQYFGPGTRLTVT.

As DNA, the CDR3 is TGCAGCGCCAGGACAGGGGGCGGGGGGGAGACCCAGTACTTC. It codes for CSARTGGGGETQYF. The chain recombines TRBV29-1 with TRBJ2-5; 11 nucleotides agree with TRBD1. The V and J ends lost 7 bases and 5 bases, in that order; junction bases with no gene match: 9. The CDR3 is made up of 14 amino acids. CDR1 and CDR2 from the germline V gene are SQVTM and ANQGSEA.

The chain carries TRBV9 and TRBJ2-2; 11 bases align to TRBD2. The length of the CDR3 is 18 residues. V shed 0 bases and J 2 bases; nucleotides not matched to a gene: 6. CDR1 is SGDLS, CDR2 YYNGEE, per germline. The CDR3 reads CASSVAVGTSGNTGELFF. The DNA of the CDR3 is TGTGCCAGCAGCGTAGCTGTAGGGACTAGCGGTAACACCGGGGAGCTGTTTTTT. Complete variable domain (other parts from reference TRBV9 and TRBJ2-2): DSGVTQTPKHLITATGQRVTLRCSPRSGDLSVYWYQQSLDQGLQFLIQYYNGEERAKGNILERFSAQQFPDLHSELNLSSLELGDSALYFCASSVAVGTSGNTGELFFGEGSRLTVL.

This CDR3 is CASSPGGNTQYF. The CDR3 coding sequence is TGTGCCAGCAGCCCCGGGGGGAATACGCAGTATTTT. The chain uses TRBV4-2 and TRBJ2-3, with 7 bases lining up with TRBD2. The CDR3 is made up of 12 amino acids. V shed 4 bases, J shed 7 bases, and the junction held 2 bases outside the gene matches. CDR1 and CDR2 from the germline V gene are LGHNA and YNFKEQ.

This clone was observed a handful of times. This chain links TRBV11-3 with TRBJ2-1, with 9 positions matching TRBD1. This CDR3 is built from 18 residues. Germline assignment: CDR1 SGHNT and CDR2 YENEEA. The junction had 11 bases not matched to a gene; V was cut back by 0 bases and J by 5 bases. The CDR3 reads CASSLDRPGQGPHNEQFF. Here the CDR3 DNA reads TGTGCCAGCAGCTTAGATCGCCCGGGACAGGGACCCCACAATGAGCAGTTCTTC.

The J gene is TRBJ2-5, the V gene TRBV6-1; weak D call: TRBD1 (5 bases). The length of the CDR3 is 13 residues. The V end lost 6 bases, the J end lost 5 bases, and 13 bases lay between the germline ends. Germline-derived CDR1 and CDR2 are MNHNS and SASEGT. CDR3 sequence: CASRTPGRETQYF. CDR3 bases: TGTGCCAGCAGGACACCAGGGCGGGAGACCCAGTACTTC.

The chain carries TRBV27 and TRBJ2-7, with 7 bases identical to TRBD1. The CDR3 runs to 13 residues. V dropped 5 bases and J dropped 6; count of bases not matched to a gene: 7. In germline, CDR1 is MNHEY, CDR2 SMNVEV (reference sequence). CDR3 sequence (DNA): TGTGCCAGCAGTGCAGGGGGTCCGGGCGAGCAGTACTTC. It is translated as CASSAGGPGEQYF.

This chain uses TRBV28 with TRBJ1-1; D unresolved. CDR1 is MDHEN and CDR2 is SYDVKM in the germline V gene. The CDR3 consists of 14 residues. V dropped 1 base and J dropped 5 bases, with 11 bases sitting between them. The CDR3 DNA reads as TGTGCCAGCAGTTTATCCGCGGTCTTAACTGAAGCTTTCTTT. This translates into CASSLSAVLTEAFF.

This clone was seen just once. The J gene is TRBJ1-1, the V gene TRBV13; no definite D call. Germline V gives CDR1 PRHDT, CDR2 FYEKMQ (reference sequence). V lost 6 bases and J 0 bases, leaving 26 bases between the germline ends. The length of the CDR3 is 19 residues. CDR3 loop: CASRRAIERRTGMNTEAFF. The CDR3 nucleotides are TGTGCCAGCAGGAGGGCCATTGAGAGACGGACGGGAATGAACACTGAAGCTTTCTTT.

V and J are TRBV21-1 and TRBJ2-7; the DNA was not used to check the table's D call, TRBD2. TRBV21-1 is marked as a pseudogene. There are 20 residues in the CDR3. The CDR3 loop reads CASSKGATGTSGSKNYEQYF. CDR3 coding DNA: TGTGCCAGCAGCAAGGGGGCAACTGGGACTAGCGGGAGCAAAAACTACGAGCAGTACTTC.

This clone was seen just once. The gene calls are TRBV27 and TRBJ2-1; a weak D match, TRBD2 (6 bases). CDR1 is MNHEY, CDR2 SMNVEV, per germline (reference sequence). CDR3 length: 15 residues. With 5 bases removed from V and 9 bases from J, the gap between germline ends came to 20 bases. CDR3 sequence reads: CASSPRGSTEGEQFF. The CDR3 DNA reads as TGTGCCAGCAGTCCGAGGGGCAGCACGGAGGGTGAGCAGTTCTTC.

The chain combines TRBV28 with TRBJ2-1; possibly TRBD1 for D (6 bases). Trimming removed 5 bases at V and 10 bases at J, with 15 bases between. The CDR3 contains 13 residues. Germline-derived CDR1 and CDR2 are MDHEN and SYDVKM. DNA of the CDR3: TGTGCCAGCAGTCCCCCTTCGAGGGGGGAGCAGTTCTTC. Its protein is CASSPPSRGEQFF.

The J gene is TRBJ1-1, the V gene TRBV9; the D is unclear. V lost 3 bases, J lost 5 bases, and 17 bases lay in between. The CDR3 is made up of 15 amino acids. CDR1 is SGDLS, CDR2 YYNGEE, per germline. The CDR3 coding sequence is TGTGCCAGCAGCGCCCCAGCGGGGAAGCGGACTGAAGCTTTCTTT. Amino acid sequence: CASSAPAGKRTEAFF. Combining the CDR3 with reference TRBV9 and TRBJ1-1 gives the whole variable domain DSGVTQTPKHLITATGQRVTLRCSPRSGDLSVYWYQQSLDQGLQFLIQYYNGEERAKGNILERFSAQQFPDLHSELNLSSLELGDSALYFCASSAPAGKRTEAFFGQGTRLTVV.

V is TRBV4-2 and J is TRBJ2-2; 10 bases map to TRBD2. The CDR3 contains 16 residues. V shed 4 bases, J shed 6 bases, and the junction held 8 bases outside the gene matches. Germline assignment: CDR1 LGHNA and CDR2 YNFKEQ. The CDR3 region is CASSRGLAGVPGELFF. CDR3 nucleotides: TGTGCCAGCAGCCGTGGGCTAGCGGGAGTTCCCGGGGAGCTGTTTTTT.

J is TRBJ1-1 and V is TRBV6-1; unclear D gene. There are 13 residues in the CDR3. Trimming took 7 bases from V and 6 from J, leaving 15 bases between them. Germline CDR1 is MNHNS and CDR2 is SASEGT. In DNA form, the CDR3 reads TGTGCCAGCAACGATAGAGGGCACCCTGAAGCTTTCTTT. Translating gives CASNDRGHPEAFF.

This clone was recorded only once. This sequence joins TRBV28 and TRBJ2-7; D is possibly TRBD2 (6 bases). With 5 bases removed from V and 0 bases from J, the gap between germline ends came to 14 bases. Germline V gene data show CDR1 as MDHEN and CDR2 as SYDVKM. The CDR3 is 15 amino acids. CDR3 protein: CASSRGLTSSYEQYF. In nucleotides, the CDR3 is TGTGCCAGCAGTCGTGGGCTGACTAGCTCCTACGAGCAGTACTTC.

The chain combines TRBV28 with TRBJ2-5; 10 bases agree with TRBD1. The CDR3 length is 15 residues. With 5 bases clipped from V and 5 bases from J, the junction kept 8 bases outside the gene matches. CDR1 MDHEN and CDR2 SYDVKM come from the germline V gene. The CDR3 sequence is CASSPRQGARETQYF. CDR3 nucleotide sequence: TGTGCCAGCAGTCCCCGACAGGGGGCGAGGGAGACCCAGTACTTC.

The CDR3 DNA reads TGTGCCAGCAGTACTCCAGCGGTCTACGAGCAGTACTTC. This sequence encodes CASSTPAVYEQYF. V gene TRBV28 combines with J gene TRBJ2-7; D might be TRBD2 (5 bases). CDR1 is MDHEN, CDR2 SYDVKM, per germline. This CDR3 is built from 13 residues. The V gene lost 5 bases and the J gene lost 3 bases, with 11 bases spanning the gap.

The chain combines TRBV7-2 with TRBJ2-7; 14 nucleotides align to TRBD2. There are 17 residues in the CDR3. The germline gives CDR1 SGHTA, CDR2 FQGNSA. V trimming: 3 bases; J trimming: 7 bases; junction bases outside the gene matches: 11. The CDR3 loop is CASSLTSGRAYVGEQYF. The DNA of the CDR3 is TGTGCCAGCAGCTTGACTAGCGGGAGGGCTTACGTGGGAGAGCAGTACTTC.

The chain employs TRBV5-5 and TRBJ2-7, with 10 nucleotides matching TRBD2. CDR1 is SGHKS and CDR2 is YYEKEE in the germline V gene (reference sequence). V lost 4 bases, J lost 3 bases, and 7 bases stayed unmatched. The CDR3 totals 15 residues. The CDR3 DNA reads TGTGCCAGCAGCCTAGGAGCGGGAGGGGACTACGAGCAGTACTTC. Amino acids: CASSLGAGGDYEQYF.

The CDR3 loop reads CASSQGTEANEKLFF. The CDR3 coding sequence is TGCGCCAGCAGCCAAGGGACAGAGGCTAATGAAAAACTGTTTTTT. The J gene is TRBJ1-4, the V gene TRBV4-1; D may be TRBD1 (6 bases). Per germline, CDR1 MGHRA and CDR2 YSYEKL. Between the trimmed V and J ends, which lost 1 base and 3 bases, there was a span of 9 bases. The CDR3 runs to 15 residues.

Written as DNA, the CDR3 is TGCGCCAGCAGCTCGGGGACAGGGAATCAGCCCCAGCATTTT. This encodes CASSSGTGNQPQHF. This chain joins TRBV5-1 and TRBJ1-5; TRBD1 matches 9 bases. The junction had 2 bases not matched to a gene; V was cut back by 3 bases and J by 4 bases. Germline V lookup: CDR1 SGHRS, CDR2 YFSETQ. The CDR3 has 14 residues.

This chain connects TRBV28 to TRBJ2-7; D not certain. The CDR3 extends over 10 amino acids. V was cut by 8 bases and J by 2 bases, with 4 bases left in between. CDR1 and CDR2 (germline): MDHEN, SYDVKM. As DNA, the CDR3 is TGTGCCAGCGGCCCCTACGAGCAGTACTTC. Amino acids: CASGPYEQYF.

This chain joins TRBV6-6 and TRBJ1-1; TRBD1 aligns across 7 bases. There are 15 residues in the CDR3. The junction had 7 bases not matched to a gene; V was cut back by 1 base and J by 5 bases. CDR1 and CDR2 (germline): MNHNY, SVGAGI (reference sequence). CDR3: CASSYLVEQGTEAFF. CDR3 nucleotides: TGTGCCAGCAGTTACTTAGTTGAACAGGGGACTGAAGCTTTCTTT.

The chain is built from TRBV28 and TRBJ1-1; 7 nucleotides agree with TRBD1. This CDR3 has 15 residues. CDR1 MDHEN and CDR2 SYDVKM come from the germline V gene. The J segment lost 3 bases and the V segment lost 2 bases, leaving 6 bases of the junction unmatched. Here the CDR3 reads CASSLGGRGDTEAFF. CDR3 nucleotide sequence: TGTGCCAGCAGTTTAGGGGGCAGGGGGGACACTGAAGCTTTCTTT.

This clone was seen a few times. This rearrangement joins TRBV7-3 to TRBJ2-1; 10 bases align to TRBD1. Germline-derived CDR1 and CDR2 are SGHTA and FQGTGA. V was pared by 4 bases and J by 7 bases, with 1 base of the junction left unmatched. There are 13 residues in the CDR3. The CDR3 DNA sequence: TGTGCCAGCAGCTGGGACAGGGGAAATGAGCAGTTCTTC. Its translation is CASSWDRGNEQFF. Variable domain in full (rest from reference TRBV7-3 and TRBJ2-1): GAGVSQTPSNKVTEKGKYVELRCDPISGHTALYWYRQSLGQGPEFLIYFQGTGAADDSGLPNDRFFAVRPEGSVSTLKIQRTERGDSAVYLCASSWDRGNEQFFGPGTRLTVL.